A single T cell receptor (beta chain) is shown here with its context. This specimen comes from a study of shared clonotypes between healthy human individuals. Whole-study context: Researchers assigned three CD4 naive, three CD4 memory, two CD8 naive and one CD8 memory plate to each donor.

The CDR3 length is 19 residues. Between the trimmed V and J ends, which lost 0 bases and 9 bases, there was a span of 28 bases. Germline CDR1 SGHRS, CDR2 YFSETQ. Donors, healthy HIV-negative adults, lacked recent acute infections or vaccinations. The material for each subset, its genomic DNA, was split evenly across several immunoSEQ plates. Profiling relied on immunoSEQ multiplex PCR, and the TCRdb table lists in-frame clones only, not all of them. The sample contains 1.6 million or so clones, about 98.5% of which appear only once. This sequence joins TRBV5-1 and TRBJ2-1; D perhaps matches TRBD2 (5 bases). The receptor was derived from a man aged 25-45 years in good health. Sequenced sample: naive CD4+ T cells sorted from blood. The subset was: CD45RA+ positively selected. The chain's CDR3 is CASSLGGLGFRSGIGEQFF. The CDR3 DNA reads as TGCGCCAGCAGCTTGGGTGGACTCGGGTTTCGTTCGGGGATCGGTGAGCAGTTCTTC.